This T cell receptor beta chain originates from a study of blood T cell repertoires in COVID-19. Study information: COVID-19 samples, acute and convalescent, were from the United States, Italy and Spain. Sources were T cells, B-cell-depleted T cells, or PBMCs; the material itself was cDNA or gDNA.

This CDR3 spans 14 amino acids. Germline trimming cut 3 bases from V and 5 bases from J; bases unmatched to any gene: 6. CDR1 is SGHAT and CDR2 is FQNNGV in the germline V gene. Repertoires were generated with immunoSEQ multiplex PCR, while TCRdb's copy carries only in-frame clones and drops some. Of approximately 270,000 clones in the sample, approximately 85% were seen once. Assignments of participants to cohorts depended upon their own reported clinical history. This TCR came from a woman in her 30s who had recovered from COVID-19. The chain has TRBV11-2 and TRBJ2-5; TRBD2 aligns across 7 bases. Sequenced sample: PBMCs or T cells enriched from blood (not recorded which). CDR3 nucleotide sequence: TGTGCCAGCAGCTTTGTTAGGGGAGGGGAGACCCAGTACTTC. It yields the protein CASSFVRGGETQYF.